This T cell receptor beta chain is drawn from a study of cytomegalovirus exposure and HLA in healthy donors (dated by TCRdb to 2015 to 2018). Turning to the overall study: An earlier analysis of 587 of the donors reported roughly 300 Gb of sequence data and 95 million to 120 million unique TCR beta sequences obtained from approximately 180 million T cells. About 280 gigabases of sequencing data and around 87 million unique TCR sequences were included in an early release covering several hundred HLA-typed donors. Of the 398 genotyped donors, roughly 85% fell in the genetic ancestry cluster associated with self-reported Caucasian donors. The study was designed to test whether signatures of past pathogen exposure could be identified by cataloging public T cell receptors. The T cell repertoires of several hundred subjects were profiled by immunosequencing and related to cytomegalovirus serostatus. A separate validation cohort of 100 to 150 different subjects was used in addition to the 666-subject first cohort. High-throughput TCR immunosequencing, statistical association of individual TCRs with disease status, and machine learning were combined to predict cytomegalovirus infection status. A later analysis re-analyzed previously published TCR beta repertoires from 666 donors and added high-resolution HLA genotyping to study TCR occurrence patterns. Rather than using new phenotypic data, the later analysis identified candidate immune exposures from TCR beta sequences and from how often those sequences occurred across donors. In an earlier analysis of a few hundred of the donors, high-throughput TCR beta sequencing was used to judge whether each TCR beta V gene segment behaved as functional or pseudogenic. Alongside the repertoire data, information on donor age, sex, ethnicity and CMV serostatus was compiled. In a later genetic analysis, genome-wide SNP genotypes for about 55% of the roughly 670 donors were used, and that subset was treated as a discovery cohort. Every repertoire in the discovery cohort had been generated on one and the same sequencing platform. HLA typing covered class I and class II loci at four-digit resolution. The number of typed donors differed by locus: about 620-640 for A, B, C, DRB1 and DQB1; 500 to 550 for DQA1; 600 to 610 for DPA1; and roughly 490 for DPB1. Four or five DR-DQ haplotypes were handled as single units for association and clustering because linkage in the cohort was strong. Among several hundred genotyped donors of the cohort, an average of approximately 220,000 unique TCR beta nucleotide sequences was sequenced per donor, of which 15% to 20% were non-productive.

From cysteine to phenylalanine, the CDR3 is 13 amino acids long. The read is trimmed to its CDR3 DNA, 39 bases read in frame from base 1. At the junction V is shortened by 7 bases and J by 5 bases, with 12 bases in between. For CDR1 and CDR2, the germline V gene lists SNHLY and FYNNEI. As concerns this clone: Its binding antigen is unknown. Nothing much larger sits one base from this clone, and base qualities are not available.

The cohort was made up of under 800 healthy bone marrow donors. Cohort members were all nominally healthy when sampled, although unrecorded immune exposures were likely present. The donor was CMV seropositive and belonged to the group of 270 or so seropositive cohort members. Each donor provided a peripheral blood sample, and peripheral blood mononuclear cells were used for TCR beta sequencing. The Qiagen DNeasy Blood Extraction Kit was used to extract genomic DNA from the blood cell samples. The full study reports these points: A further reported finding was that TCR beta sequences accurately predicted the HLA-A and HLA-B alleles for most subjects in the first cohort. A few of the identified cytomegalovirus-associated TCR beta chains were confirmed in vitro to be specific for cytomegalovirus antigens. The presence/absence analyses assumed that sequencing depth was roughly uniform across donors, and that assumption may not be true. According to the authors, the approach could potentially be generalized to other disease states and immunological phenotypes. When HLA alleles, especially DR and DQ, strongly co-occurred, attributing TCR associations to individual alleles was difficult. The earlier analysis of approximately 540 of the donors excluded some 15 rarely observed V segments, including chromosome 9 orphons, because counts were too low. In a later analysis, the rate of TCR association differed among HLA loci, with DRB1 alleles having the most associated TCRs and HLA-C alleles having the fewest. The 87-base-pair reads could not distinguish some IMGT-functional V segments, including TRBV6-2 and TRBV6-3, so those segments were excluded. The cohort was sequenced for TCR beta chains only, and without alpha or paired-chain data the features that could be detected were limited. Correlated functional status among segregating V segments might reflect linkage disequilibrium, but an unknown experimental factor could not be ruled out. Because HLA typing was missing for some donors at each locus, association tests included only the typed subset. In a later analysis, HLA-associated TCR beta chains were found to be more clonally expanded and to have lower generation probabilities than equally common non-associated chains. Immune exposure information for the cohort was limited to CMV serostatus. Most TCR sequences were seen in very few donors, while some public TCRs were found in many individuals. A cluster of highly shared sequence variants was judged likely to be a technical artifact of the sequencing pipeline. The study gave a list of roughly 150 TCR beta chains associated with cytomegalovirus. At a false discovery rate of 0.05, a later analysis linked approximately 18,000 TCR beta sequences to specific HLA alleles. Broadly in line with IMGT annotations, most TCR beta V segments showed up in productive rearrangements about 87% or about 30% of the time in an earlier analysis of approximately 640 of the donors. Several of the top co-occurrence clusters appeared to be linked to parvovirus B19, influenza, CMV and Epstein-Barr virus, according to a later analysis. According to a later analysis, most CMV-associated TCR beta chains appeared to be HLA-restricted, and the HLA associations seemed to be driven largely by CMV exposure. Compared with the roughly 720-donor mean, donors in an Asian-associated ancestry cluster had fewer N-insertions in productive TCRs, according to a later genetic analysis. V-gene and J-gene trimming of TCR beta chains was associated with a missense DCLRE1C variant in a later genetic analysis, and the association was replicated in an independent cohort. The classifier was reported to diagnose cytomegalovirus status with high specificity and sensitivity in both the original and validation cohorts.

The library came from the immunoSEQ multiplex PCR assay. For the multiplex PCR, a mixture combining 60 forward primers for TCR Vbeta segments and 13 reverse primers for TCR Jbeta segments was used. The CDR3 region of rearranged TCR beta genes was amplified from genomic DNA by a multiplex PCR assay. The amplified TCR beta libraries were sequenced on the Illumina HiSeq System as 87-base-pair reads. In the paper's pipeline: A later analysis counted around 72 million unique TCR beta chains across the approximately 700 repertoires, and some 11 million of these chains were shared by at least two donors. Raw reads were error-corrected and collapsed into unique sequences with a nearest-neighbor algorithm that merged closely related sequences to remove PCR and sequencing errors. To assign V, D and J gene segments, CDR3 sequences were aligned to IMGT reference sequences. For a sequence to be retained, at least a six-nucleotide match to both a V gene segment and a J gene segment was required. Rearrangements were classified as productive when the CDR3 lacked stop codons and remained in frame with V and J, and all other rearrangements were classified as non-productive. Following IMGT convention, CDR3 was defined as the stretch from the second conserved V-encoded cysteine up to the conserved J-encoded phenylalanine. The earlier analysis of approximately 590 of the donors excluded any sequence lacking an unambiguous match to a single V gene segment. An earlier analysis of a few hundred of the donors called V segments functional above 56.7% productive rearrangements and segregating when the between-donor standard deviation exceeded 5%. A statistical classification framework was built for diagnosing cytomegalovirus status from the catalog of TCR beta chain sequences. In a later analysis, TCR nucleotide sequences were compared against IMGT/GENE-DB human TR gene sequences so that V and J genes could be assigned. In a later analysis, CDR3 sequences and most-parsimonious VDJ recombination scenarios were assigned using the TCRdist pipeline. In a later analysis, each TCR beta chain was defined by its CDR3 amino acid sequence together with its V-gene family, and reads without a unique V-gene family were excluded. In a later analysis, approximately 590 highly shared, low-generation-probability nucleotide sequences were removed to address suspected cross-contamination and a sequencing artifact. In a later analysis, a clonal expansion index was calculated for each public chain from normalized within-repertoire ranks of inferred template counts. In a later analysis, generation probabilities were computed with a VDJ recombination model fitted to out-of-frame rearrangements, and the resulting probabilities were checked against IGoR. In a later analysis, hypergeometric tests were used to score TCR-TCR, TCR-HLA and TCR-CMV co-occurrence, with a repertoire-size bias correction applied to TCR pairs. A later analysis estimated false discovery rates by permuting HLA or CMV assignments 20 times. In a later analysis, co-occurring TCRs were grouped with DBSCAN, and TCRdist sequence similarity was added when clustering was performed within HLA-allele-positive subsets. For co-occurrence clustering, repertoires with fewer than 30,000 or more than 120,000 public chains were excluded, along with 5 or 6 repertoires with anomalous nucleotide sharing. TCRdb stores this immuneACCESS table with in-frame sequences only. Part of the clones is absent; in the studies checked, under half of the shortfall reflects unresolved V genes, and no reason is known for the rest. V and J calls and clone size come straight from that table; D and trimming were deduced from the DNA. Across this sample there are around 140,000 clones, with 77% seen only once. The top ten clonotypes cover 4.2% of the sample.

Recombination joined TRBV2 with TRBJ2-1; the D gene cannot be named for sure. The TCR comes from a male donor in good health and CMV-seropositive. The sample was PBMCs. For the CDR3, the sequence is CASTRRENNEQFF. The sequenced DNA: TGTGCCAGCACCCGAAGAGAGAACAATGAGCAGTTCTTC.